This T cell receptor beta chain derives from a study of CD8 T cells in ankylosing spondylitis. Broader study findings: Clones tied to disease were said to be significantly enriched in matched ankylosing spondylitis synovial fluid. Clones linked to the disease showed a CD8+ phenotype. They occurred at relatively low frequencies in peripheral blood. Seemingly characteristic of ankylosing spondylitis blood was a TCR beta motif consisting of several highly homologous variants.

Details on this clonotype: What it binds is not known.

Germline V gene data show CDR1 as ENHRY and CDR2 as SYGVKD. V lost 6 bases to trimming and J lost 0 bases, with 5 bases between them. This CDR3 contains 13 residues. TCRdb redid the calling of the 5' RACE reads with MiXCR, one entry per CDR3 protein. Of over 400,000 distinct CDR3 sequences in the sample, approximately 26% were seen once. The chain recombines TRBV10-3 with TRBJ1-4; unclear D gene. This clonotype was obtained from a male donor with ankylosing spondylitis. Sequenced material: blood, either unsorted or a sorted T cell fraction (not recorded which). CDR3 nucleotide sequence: TGTGCCATCAGCGGGACAACTAATGAAAAACTGTTTTTT. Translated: CAISGTTNEKLFF.